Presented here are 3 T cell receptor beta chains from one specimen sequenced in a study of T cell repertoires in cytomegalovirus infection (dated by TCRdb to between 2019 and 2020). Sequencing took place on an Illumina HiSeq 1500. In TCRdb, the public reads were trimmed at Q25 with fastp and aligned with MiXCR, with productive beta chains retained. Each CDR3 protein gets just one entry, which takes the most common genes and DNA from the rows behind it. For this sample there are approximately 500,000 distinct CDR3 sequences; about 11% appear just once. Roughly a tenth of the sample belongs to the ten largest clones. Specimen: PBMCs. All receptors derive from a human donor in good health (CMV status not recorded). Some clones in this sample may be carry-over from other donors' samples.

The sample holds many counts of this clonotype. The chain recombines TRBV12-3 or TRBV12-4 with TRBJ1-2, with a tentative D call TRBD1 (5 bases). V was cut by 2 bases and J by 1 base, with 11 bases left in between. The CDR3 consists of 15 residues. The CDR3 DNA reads TGTGCCAGCAGTTTACAGGGTCGGAGTAACTATGGCTACACCTTC. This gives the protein CASSLQGRSNYGYTF.

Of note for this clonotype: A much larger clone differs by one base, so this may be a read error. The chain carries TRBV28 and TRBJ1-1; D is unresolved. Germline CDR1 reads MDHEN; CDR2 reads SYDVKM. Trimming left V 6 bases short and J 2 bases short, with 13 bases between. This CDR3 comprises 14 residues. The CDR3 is CASRPLEGNTEAFF. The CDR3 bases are TGTGCCAGCAGGCCGTTGGAGGGAAACACTGAAGCTTTCTTT.

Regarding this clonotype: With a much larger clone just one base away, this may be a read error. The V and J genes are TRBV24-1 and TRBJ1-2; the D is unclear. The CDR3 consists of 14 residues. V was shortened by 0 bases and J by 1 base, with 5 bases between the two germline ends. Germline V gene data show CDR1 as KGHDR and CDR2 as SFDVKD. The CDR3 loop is CATSDLESNYGYTF. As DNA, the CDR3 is TGTGCCACCAGTGATTTGGAGAGTAACTATGGCTACACCTTC.